The 3 T cell receptor beta chains in this list originate from one sample, sequenced in a study of lymphopenia after photon versus proton radiotherapy (dated by TCRdb to about 2019). The library was made by the immunoSEQ multiplex PCR assay. This immuneACCESS table, as held by TCRdb, lists in-frame sequences with V and J called but not all clones. Of the missing ones, under half trace to an unresolved V gene in checked studies; the others have no known cause. This sample comprises about 24,000 clones, 85% of them detected only once. Together, the top ten hold about 19% of the sample. The input for sequencing was peripheral blood, taken from a patient treated with photon-based radiotherapy. Every receptor here comes from a man between 60 and 75 years old with pancreatic cancer.

The chain employs TRBV15 and TRBJ2-3; 7 nucleotides align to TRBD2. Germline V gene data show CDR1 as LNHNV and CDR2 as YYDKDF (reference sequence). The CDR3 consists of 17 residues. After removal of 1 base from V and 1 base from J, the junction contained 8 bases not matched to a gene. The CDR3, as DNA: TGTGCCACCAGCAGAGCGGGGGGTCGCGCCGGCACAGATACGCAGTATTTT. It specifies CATSRAGGRAGTDTQYF.

The J gene is TRBJ2-7, the V gene TRBV6-5, with a tentative D call TRBD1 (6 bases). V lost 0 bases and J 7 bases, leaving 16 bases between the germline ends. This CDR3 region has 15 residues. CDR1 and CDR2 from the germline V gene are MNHEY and SVGAGI. The CDR3 bases are TGTGCCAGCAGTTACTCGACTTCAGGGGCTCAGGAGCAGTACTTC. It translates to CASSYSTSGAQEQYF.

This sequence joins TRBV18 and TRBJ1-1, with TRBD1 matching over 11 bases. V lost 10 bases, J lost 4 bases, and 11 bases stayed unmatched. The germline gives CDR1 KGHSH, CDR2 LQKENI. The CDR3 is 15 residues long. The CDR3 spells CATGRTGGEGTEAFF. CDR3 nucleotide sequence: TGTGCCACCGGACGGACAGGGGGCGAAGGCACTGAAGCTTTCTTT.